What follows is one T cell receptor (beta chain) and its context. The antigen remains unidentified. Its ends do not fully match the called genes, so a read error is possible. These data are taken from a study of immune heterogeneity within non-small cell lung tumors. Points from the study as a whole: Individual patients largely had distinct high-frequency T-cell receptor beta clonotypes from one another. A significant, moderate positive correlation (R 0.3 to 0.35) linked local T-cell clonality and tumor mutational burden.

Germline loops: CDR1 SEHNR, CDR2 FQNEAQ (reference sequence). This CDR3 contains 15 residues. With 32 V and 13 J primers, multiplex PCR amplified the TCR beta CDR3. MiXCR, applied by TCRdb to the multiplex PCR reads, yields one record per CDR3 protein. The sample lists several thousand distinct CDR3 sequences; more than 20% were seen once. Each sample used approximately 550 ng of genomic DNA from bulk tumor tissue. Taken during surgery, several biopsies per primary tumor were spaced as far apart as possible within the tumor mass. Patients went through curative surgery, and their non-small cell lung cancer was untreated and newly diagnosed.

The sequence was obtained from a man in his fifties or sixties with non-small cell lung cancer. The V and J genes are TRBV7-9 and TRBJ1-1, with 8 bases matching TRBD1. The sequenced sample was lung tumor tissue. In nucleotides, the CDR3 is TGTGCTAGCAGCCGGAACCAGGGGGCATACAGTGAAGCTTTCTTT. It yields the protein CASSRNQGAYSEAFF.